Listed below are T cell receptor beta chains from one sample, sequenced in a study of metastatic and nonmetastatic thyroid tumors. TCRdb re-called the PCR reads through MiXCR. The sample carries roughly 30,000 clones, 15% to 20% recorded once. Specimen: blood. The source of these receptors is a female donor with papillary thyroid cancer or a benign thyroid nodule (not recorded which). Some clones in this sample may be carry-over from other donors' samples. Each CDR3 is given with its conserved first and last residue. The D gene is left open where the match is weak. Clone sizes are given selectively: once, few, many, or a class where the clone is expanded.

V	J	size	D	CDR3	DNA
TRBV20-1	TRBJ2-7	many	TRBD2	CSAALAGASYEQYF	TGCAGTGCAGCACTAGCGGGAGCCTCCTACGAGCAGTACTTC
TRBV20-1	TRBJ2-3	many	TRBD2	CSARGVLAGALTDTQYF	TGCAGTGCTAGAGGTGTACTAGCGGGAGCCCTCACAGATACGCAGTATTTT
TRBV15	TRBJ2-5	many	TRBD1	CATSSRDREETQYF	TGTGCCACCAGCAGCCGGGACAGAGAAGAGACCCAGTACTTC
TRBV5-5	TRBJ2-2	many	TRBD1	CASSIRQGANTGELFF	TGTGCCAGCAGCATCAGACAGGGGGCGAACACCGGGGAGCTGTTTTTT
TRBV20-1	TRBJ2-7	many	-	CSASGEFNEQYF	TGCAGTGCCAGCGGAGAGTTCAACGAGCAGTACTTC
TRBV10-3	TRBJ1-5	medium-sized	-	CAISERGGNQPQHF	TGTGCCATCAGTGAAAGGGGGGGCAATCAGCCCCAGCATTTT
TRBV11-2	TRBJ2-7	once	-	CASSFRPGVEQYF	TGTGCCAGCAGCTTCCGGCCAGGGGTCGAGCAGTACTTC
TRBV3-1	TRBJ1-2	many	TRBD1	CASSRDSSFQRSYTF	TGTGCCAGCAGCCGGGACAGCTCCTTCCAACGAAGCTACACCTTC
TRBV5-1	TRBJ2-2	-	TRBD1	CASSKGAYANTGELFF	TGCGCCAGCAGTAAGGGGGCTTACGCGAACACCGGGGAGCTGTTTTTT
TRBV7-9	TRBJ1-2	-	-	CASSEETALSYGYTF	TGTGCCAGCAGTGAAGAAACAGCCCTTAGCTATGGCTACACCTTC
TRBV7-6	TRBJ1-1	many	TRBD1	CASSLVQGVNTEAFF	TGTGCCAGCAGCTTAGTACAGGGGGTGAACACTGAAGCTTTCTTT
TRBV6-5	TRBJ2-2	medium-sized	-	CASSYVASGELFF	TGTGCCAGCAGTTACGTAGCTAGCGGGGAGCTGTTTTTT
TRBV24-1	TRBJ2-7	medium-sized	-	CATSVRGLYEQYF	TGTGCCACCAGTGTCAGGGGCCTCTACGAGCAGTACTTC
TRBV5-1	TRBJ2-3	-	TRBD1	CASSLSVGQGATDTQYF	TGCGCCAGCAGCTTGTCCGTCGGACAGGGGGCGACAGATACGCAGTATTTT
TRBV7-9	TRBJ1-1	many	-	CASSSLGLEAFF	TGTGCCAGCAGCTCGCTAGGACTTGAAGCTTTCTTT
TRBV5-1	TRBJ2-7	many	TRBD1	CASSSGQVTYEQYF	TGCGCCAGCAGCTCGGGACAGGTCACCTACGAGCAGTACTTC
TRBV14	TRBJ2-5	-	TRBD2	CASSPRLAGGLETQYF	TGTGCCAGCAGTCCCCGACTAGCGGGGGGTTTAGAGACCCAGTACTTC
TRBV7-9	TRBJ2-7	-	TRBD2	CASSPSGGSYEQYF	TGTGCCAGCAGCCCTAGCGGGGGATCCTACGAGCAGTACTTC
TRBV12-3/TRBV12-4	TRBJ1-1	medium-sized	-	CASRGVSNTEAFF	TGTGCCAGCAGGGGGGTGTCAAACACTGAAGCTTTCTTT
TRBV28	TRBJ2-1	medium-sized	-	CASRTVGGSYNEQFF	TGTGCCAGCAGGACAGTCGGGGGCAGCTACAATGAGCAGTTCTTC